The 2 T cell receptor beta chains listed next were all sequenced from one sample in a study of T cell changes during pregnancy in multiple sclerosis. This table comes from immunoSEQ multiplex PCR, and its TCRdb copy is limited to in-frame clones, with some not included. The data show about 36,000 clones, with more than 75% seen just once and about 7% held by the top ten. Here the sequenced sample was CD8+ T cells from peripheral blood mononuclear cells, taken in the third trimester of pregnancy. The receptors were gathered from a female donor with multiple sclerosis, enrolled in a pregnancy study.

The chain uses TRBV6-1 and TRBJ1-2, with D maybe TRBD1 (6 bases). This CDR3 has 14 amino acids. In germline, CDR1 is MNHNS, CDR2 SASEGT. The V end lost 6 bases, the J end lost 1 base, and 12 bases lay between the germline ends. CDR3 nucleotides: TGTGCCAGCAGCGATTGGACAGATAACTATGGCTACACCTTC. It encodes CASSDWTDNYGYTF.

This clone was observed a handful of times. CDR3 in amino acids: CASSPRRLDTEAFF. CDR3 coding DNA: TGTGCCAGCAGTCCCCGGCGGCTGGACACTGAAGCTTTCTTT. The V call is TRBV28, the J call TRBJ1-1; no clear D gene. The germline gives CDR1 MDHEN, CDR2 SYDVKM. The ends were cut back, 5 bases at V and 3 bases at J, with 13 bases in the middle. This CDR3 is built from 14 residues.